This TCR beta chain stems from a study of Tregs in tolerant kidney transplant recipients. Germline-derived CDR1 and CDR2 are SQVTM and ANQGSEA. V lost 7 bases to trimming and J lost 6 bases, with 24 bases between them. CDR3 length equals 16 residues. Unstimulated regulatory T cells (CD4+CD25+CD127-), CD4+CD25- non-regulatory cells, CD4 and CD8 cells were FACS-sorted from thawed PBMCs. Repertoires were generated with immunoSEQ multiplex PCR, while TCRdb's copy carries only in-frame clones and drops some. This sample has roughly 80,000 clones, with around 93% found just once. This receptor was obtained from a human donor who received a combined kidney and bone marrow transplant. The source material was Tregs from blood, sampled before the transplant. The chain carries TRBV29-1 and TRBJ2-2; D might be TRBD2 (5 bases). The CDR3 here is CSGRLGGLTPAGELFF. The CDR3 nucleotides are TGCAGCGGCCGACTTGGCGGGCTTACCCCCGCCGGGGAGCTGTTTTTT.